One sample yielded the 19 T cell receptor beta chains listed below, sequenced in a study of OX40 agonist ivuxolimab in advanced cancers. Produced via immunoSEQ multiplex PCR; TCRdb's table is partial and in-frame only. Of 67,000 or so clones in the sample, approximately 90% were seen once. Sequences were derived from CD4+ or CD8+ T cells sorted from blood, sampled in a trial of the OX40 agonist ivuxolimab. These receptors were collected from an adult with an advanced solid tumor such as melanoma, head and neck, liver or kidney cancer.

The chain is built from TRBV19 and TRBJ2-1; D may be TRBD2 (6 bases). V shed 3 bases and J shed 8 bases, with 11 bases lying between them. Per germline, CDR1 LNHDA and CDR2 SQIVND (reference sequence). This CDR3 has 13 residues. The CDR3 region has the DNA TGTGCCAGTAGTATCGGGCGGGGCTATGAGCAGTTCTTC. The encoded protein is CASSIGRGYEQFF.

The chain carries TRBV19 and TRBJ1-2; TRBD1 matches at 11 bases. The CDR3 consists of 11 residues. Germline lookup yields CDR1 LNHDA and CDR2 SQIVND (reference sequence). CDR3 bases: TGTGCAGGACGGACAGGGGGCGGCTACACCTTC. The encoded protein is CAGRTGGGYTF.

The chain couples TRBV2 to TRBJ1-4, with D unclear. V was shortened by 7 bases and J by 6 bases, with 9 bases between the two germline ends. Germline assignment: CDR1 SNHLY and CDR2 FYNNEI. The CDR3 runs to 12 residues. The CDR3 region has the DNA TGTGCCAGCATGGGTGGCGATGAAAAACTGTTTTTT. It codes for CASMGGDEKLFF.

The chain recombines TRBV5-6 with TRBJ2-1; a possible D gene is TRBD1 (6 bases). V lost 3 bases to trimming and J lost 4 bases, with 11 bases between them. The CDR3 sequence is 14 residues long. Germline V gene data show CDR1 as SGHDT and CDR2 as YYEEEE. As DNA, the CDR3 is TGTGCCAGCAGCTACCTGGACAGATACAATGAGCAGTTCTTC. Its translation: CASSYLDRYNEQFF.

The V gene is TRBV19, the J gene TRBJ1-6, with D unclear. Trimming removed 7 bases from V and 0 bases from J, with 7 bases in between. The CDR3 runs to 14 residues. CDR1 is LNHDA, CDR2 SQIVND, per germline (reference sequence). This chain's CDR3 is CASNPGSYNSPLHF. The CDR3 nucleotides read TGTGCCAGTAATCCGGGCTCCTATAATTCACCCCTCCACTTT.

The rearrangement links TRBV19 to TRBJ1-5; D is possibly TRBD1 (6 bases). The CDR3 extends over 15 amino acids. With 4 bases removed from V and 2 bases from J, the gap between germline ends came to 12 bases. Looked up from germline, CDR1 is LNHDA and CDR2 is SQIVND (reference sequence). Written as DNA, the CDR3 is TGTGCCAGTAGTAGAGAAGGGGGAGGCAATCAGCCCCAGCATTTT. Amino acids: CASSREGGGNQPQHF.

The CDR3 loop reads CSVLTGYGYTF. The CDR3 DNA reads as TGCAGCGTTTTAACCGGGTATGGCTACACCTTC. The chain links TRBV29-1 to TRBJ1-2; no definite D call. The ends were cut back, 5 bases at V and 5 bases at J, with 9 bases in the middle. CDR1 and CDR2 from the germline V gene are SQVTM and ANQGSEA. The CDR3 covers 11 residues. The variable domain in full, with the rest retrieved from reference TRBV29-1 and TRBJ1-2, is SAVISQKPSRDICQRGTSLTIQCQVDSQVTMMFWYRQQPGQSLTLIATANQGSEATYESGFVIDKFPISRPNLTFSTLTVSNMSPEDSSIYLCSVLTGYGYTFGSGTRLTVV.

The chain has TRBV6-1 and TRBJ1-2, with D hard to call. The CDR3 runs to 15 residues. Looked up from germline, CDR1 is MNHNS and CDR2 is SASEGT. Trimming cost V 4 bases and J 1 base, with 13 bases left between them. The DNA for the CDR3 is TGTGCCAGCAGTGTCCCCCCCGGGAATAACTATGGCTACACCTTC. Translating gives CASSVPPGNNYGYTF.

The J gene is TRBJ1-5, the V gene TRBV5-6, with D maybe TRBD1 (6 bases). Germline V gene data show CDR1 as SGHDT and CDR2 as YYEEEE. CDR3 length: 16 amino acids. Trimming removed 4 bases at V and 6 bases at J, with 20 bases between. The CDR3 here is CASSDRTKDRGQPQHF. The CDR3, as DNA: TGTGCCAGCAGCGACAGGACAAAGGATCGGGGTCAGCCCCAGCATTTT. The full variable domain, in which reference TRBV5-6 and TRBJ1-5 provide the parts outside the CDR3, is DAGVTQSPTHLIKTRGQQVTLRCSPKSGHDTVSWYQQALGQGPQFIFQYYEEEERQRGNFPDRFSGHQFPNYSSELNVNALLLGDSALYLCASSDRTKDRGQPQHFGDGTRLSIL.

The V call is TRBV10-3, the J call TRBJ1-2; D unresolved. V gave up 2 bases and J gave up 4 bases, with 14 bases separating them. The germline CDR1 and CDR2 sequences are ENHRY and SYGVKD. This CDR3 contains 15 residues. CDR3 nucleotides: TGTGCCATCAGTGAGCCCCACAGATCAGGCTATGGCTACACCTTC. Amino acids: CAISEPHRSGYGYTF.

The chain joins TRBV25-1 to TRBJ2-1; 7 positions agree with TRBD1. With V trimmed by 0 bases and J by 9 bases, 8 bases remained unmatched. Per the germline V gene, CDR1 is MGHDK and CDR2 is SYGVNS. The CDR3 loop spans 15 amino acids. CDR3 in DNA: TGTGCCAGCAGTGAATATTGGCAGGGGGATACTGAGCAGTTCTTC. Translated, it gives CASSEYWQGDTEQFF.

The J gene is TRBJ2-5, the V gene TRBV5-1; D is possibly TRBD1 (5 bases). This CDR3 comprises 18 residues. V was clipped by 0 bases and J by 0 bases, with 18 bases between them. Germline assignment: CDR1 SGHRS and CDR2 YFSETQ. DNA for the CDR3: TGCGCCAGCAGCTTGGCCCCAAGGCCAGGGCGGTACCAAGAGACCCAGTACTTC. Translated, it gives CASSLAPRPGRYQETQYF.

The chain has TRBV7-9 and TRBJ1-2, with D perhaps matching TRBD1 (5 bases). V was pared by 1 base and J by 7 bases, with 13 bases between. Germline V gene data show CDR1 as SEHNR and CDR2 as FQNEAQ (reference sequence). CDR3 size: 14 residues. CDR3 in amino acids: CASSLEGRGGGYTF. The CDR3 nucleotides read TGTGCCAGCAGCTTAGAAGGCCGGGGCGGTGGCTACACCTTC.

The V and J genes are TRBV14 and TRBJ2-3, with 7 bases aligning to TRBD2. CDR1 and CDR2 from the germline V gene are SGHDN and FVKESK. The CDR3 has 15 amino acids. The junction had 1 base not matched to a gene; V was cut back by 1 base and J by 0 bases. The CDR3 sequence is CASSQVGGSTDTQYF. In DNA form, the CDR3 reads TGTGCCAGCAGCCAAGTGGGAGGGAGCACAGATACGCAGTATTTT.

This chain connects TRBV27 to TRBJ2-1, with a possible D match to TRBD2 (6 bases). The CDR3 runs 16 residues. The V end lost 6 bases, the J end lost 2 bases, and 17 bases lay between the germline ends. Germline values: CDR1 MNHEY, CDR2 SMNVEV (reference sequence). This CDR3 reads CASSPPGGWTYNEQFF. Written as DNA, the CDR3 is TGTGCCAGCAGCCCCCCTGGGGGGTGGACCTACAATGAGCAGTTCTTC.

The chain links TRBV5-4 to TRBJ1-1, with D unclear. Germline CDR1 is SGHNT and CDR2 is YYREEE (reference sequence). This CDR3 spans 11 amino acids. Trimming left V 1 base short and J 2 bases short, with 0 bases between. The CDR3 DNA reads as TGTGCCAGCAGCTTGAACACTGAAGCTTTCTTT. This translates into CASSLNTEAFF.

In DNA, the CDR3 is TGCGCCAGCAGCAACCAGGGGGCAACTAATGAAAAACTGTTTTTT. It is translated as CASSNQGATNEKLFF. V gene TRBV5-1 combines with J gene TRBJ1-4; 7 bases agree with TRBD1. CDR3 length: 15 residues. Germline loops: CDR1 SGHRS, CDR2 YFSETQ. The ends lost 4 bases at V and 0 bases at J; junction bases unmatched: 3.

The CDR3, as DNA: TGTGCCTGGAGTGGCCTCGGTAATAACTATGGCTACACCTTC. The encoded protein is CAWSGLGNNYGYTF. The chain joins TRBV30 to TRBJ1-2; D unresolved. V dropped 1 base and J dropped 1 base, with 10 bases sitting between them. This CDR3 region has 14 residues. Germline V gene lookup returns CDR1 GTSNPN and CDR2 SVGIG (reference sequence).

This chain links TRBV6-4 with TRBJ1-1; tentatively, D is TRBD1 (5 bases). Trimming shortened V by 4 bases and J by 3 bases, and 9 bases separated the two germline ends. The length of the CDR3 is 13 residues. The germline V gene encodes CDR1 MRHNA and CDR2 SNTAGT. As DNA, the CDR3 is TGTGCCAGCAGTGCAGACAGACACACTGAAGCTTTCTTT. This sequence encodes CASSADRHTEAFF.